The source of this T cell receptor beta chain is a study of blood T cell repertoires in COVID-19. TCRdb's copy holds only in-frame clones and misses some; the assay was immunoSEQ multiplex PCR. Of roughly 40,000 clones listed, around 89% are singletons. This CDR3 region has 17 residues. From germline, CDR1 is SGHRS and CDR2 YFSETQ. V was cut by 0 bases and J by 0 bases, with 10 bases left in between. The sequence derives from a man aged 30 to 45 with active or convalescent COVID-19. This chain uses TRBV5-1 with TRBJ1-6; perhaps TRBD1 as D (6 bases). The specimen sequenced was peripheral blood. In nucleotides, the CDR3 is TGCGCCAGCAGCTTGGAGGGGGAAAGCTCCTATAATTCACCCCTCCACTTT. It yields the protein CASSLEGESSYNSPLHF.